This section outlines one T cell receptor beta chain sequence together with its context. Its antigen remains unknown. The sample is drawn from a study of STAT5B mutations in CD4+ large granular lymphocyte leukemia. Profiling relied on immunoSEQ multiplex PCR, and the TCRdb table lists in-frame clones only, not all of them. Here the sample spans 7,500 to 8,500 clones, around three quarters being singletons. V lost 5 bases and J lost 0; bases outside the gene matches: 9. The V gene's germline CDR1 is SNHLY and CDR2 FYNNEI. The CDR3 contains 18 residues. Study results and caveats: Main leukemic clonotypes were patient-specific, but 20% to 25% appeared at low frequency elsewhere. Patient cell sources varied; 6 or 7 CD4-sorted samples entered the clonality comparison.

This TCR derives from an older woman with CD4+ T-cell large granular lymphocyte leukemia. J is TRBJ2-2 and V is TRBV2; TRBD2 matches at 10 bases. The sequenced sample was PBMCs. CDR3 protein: CASSLFSGRLANTGELFF. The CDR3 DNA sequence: TGTGCCAGCAGTTTATTTAGCGGGAGGTTAGCGAACACCGGGGAGCTGTTTTTT.